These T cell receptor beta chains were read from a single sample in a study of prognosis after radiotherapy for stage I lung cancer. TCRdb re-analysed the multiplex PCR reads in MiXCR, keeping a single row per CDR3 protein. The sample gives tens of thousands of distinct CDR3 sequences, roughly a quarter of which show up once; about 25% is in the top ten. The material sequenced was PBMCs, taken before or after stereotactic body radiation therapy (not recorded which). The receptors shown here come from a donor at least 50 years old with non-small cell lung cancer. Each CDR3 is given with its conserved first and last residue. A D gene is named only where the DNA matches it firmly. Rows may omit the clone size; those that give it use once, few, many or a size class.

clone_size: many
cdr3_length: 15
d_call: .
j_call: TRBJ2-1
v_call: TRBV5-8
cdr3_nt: TGTGCCAGCAGCTTGGGAAGTGTCTCCTACAATGAGCAGTTCTTC
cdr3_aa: CASSLGSVSYNEQFF

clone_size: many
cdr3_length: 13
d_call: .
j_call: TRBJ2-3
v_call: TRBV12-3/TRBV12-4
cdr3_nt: TGTGCCAGCGTTAGACAGGTCGCAGATACGCAGTATTTT
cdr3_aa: CASVRQVADTQYF

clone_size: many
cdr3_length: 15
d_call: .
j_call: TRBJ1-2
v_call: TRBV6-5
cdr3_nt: TGTGCCAGCAGTTACTCGAGAAGGAATATCTATGGCTACACCTTC
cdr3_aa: CASSYSRRNIYGYTF

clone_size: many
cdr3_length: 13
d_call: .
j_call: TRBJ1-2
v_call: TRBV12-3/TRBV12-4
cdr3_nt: TGTGCCAGCAGGGGGCTTACTAACTATGGCTACACCTTC
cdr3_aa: CASRGLTNYGYTF

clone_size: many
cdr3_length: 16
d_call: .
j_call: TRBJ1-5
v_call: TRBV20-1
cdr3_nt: TGCAGTGGGGAGGGGTTCGATGGCTATAGCAATCAGCCCCAGCATTTT
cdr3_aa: CSGEGFDGYSNQPQHF

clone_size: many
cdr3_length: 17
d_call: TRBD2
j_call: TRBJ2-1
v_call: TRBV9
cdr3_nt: TGTGCCAGCAGCGTAGGATGGGGGGGTAGCTCCTACAATGAGCAGTTCTTC
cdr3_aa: CASSVGWGGSSYNEQFF

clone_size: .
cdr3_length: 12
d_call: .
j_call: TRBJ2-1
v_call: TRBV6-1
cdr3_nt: TGTGCCTGCAAAACTCCTAGCAATGAGCAGTTCTTC
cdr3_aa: CACKTPSNEQFF

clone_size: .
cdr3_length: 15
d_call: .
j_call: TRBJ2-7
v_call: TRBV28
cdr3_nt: TGTGCCAGCAGTCAGAAGGTGTCAGCCACCTACGAGCAGTACTTC
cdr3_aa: CASSQKVSATYEQYF

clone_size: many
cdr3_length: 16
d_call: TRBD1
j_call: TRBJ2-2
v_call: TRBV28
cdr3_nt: TGTGCCAGCAGTGGTTCCGGGACAGTGAACACCGGGGAGCTGTTTTTT
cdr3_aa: CASSGSGTVNTGELFF

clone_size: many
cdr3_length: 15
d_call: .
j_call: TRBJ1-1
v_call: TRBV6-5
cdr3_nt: TGTGCCAGCAGTTACTCTTCAGCCCCGAACACTGAAGCTTTCTTT
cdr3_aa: CASSYSSAPNTEAFF

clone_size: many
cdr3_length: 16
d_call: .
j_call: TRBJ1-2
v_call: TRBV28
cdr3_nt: TGTGCCAGCAGTACACCAATCGGCCGGAGAAGGGATGGCTACACCTTC
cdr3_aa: CASSTPIGRRRDGYTF

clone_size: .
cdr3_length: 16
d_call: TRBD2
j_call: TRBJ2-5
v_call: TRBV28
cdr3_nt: TGTGCCAGCAGAACCCCGGGACTAGCGGGACAAAAGACCCAGTACTTC
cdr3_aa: CASRTPGLAGQKTQYF

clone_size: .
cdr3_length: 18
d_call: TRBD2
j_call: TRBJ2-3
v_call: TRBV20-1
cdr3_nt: TGCAGTGCTAGAGCCCCCCGGAATAGCGGGGGGATCGCAGATACGCAGTATTTT
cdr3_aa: CSARAPRNSGGIADTQYF

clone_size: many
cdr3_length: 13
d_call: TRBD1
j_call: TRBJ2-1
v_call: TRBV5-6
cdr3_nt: TGTGCCAGTTTACAGGGGGCTTTATATGAGCAGTTCTTC
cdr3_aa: CASLQGALYEQFF